Listed below are T cell receptor beta chains from one sample, sequenced in a study of PD-1 blockade in classical Hodgkin lymphoma. The protocol was immunoSEQ multiplex PCR, while the TCRdb copy is restricted to in-frame clones and leaves out a portion. The sample lists some 150,000 clones; around four fifths were seen once. The specimen comprised peripheral blood mononuclear cells (PBMCs), sampled before the second cycle of nivolumab. The source of these receptors is a human donor with classical Hodgkin lymphoma. Both conserved end residues are part of each CDR3. The D gene is left open where the match is weak. Clone size is stated in some rows and not others, as once, few, many or a class when expanded.

TRBJ2-2 TRBV6-6 few - CASSILAGRAGELFF TGTGCCAGCAGTATCCTGGCAGGTCGTGCCGGGGAGCTGTTTTTT
TRBJ2-7 TRBV19 few - CASSMTGDILSEQYF TGTGCCAGTAGTATGACCGGAGACATATTGTCCGAGCAGTACTTC
TRBJ2-7 TRBV4-1 - - CASSQRTGGLYEQYF TGCGCCAGCAGCCAGCGCACCGGGGGGCTGTACGAGCAGTACTTC
TRBJ2-3 TRBV5-5 - - CASSLTSPDTQYF TGTGCCAGCAGCTTGACTAGTCCAGATACGCAGTATTTT
TRBJ2-1 TRBV10-3 - TRBD2 CAIKELAADNEQFF TGTGCCATAAAAGAACTAGCGGCAGACAATGAGCAGTTCTTC
TRBJ2-3 TRBV5-4 - - CASSLSQDTQYF TGTGCCAGCAGCTTGTCCCAGGATACGCAGTATTTT
TRBJ1-5 TRBV28 - - CASSFAGGQPQHF TGTGCCAGCAGTTTTGCGGGAGGCCAGCCCCAGCATTTT
TRBJ2-1 TRBV10-3 few TRBD2 CATLGLAETYNEQFF TGTGCCACCTTGGGACTAGCGGAGACCTACAATGAGCAGTTCTTC
TRBJ1-1 TRBV6-1 - TRBD1 CASREDRGMNTEAFF TGTGCCAGCAGGGAAGACAGGGGGATGAACACTGAAGCTTTCTTT
TRBJ2-7 TRBV28 - - CASNPPYRFYEQYF TGTGCCAGCAACCCTCCGTACAGGTTCTACGAGCAGTACTTC
TRBJ2-3 TRBV4-1 - - CASSQEMGPDTQYF TGCGCCAGCAGCCAAGAGATGGGACCAGATACGCAGTATTTT
TRBJ2-3 TRBV19 few - CASSPPGLRTDTQYF TGTGCCAGTAGTCCCCCGGGACTTCGCACAGATACGCAGTATTTT
TRBJ1-5 TRBV7-9 many - CASSPSFPYSNQPQHF TGTGCCAGCAGCCCTTCGTTCCCTTATAGCAATCAGCCCCAGCATTTT
TRBJ1-2 TRBV29-1 few - CSASSDGYTF TGCAGCGCCAGTTCTGATGGCTACACCTTC
TRBJ2-3 TRBV11-2 - TRBD2 CASSSYWTSGRVQSDTQYF TGTGCCAGCAGCTCCTACTGGACTAGCGGGAGGGTCCAATCAGATACGCAGTATTTT
TRBJ2-7 TRBV27 - - CASRGRGSYEQYF TGTGCCAGCAGGGGGCGAGGCTCCTACGAGCAGTACTTC
TRBJ1-1 TRBV27 few - CASRGGLNTEAFF TGTGCCAGCAGGGGAGGTTTGAACACTGAAGCTTTCTTT
TRBJ1-1 TRBV19 - - CASSITFEFNTEAFF TGTGCCAGTAGTATAACGTTTGAGTTCAACACTGAAGCTTTCTTT
TRBJ2-7 TRBV6-5 - - CASSGPGQSAYF TGTGCCAGCAGTGGACCGGGTCAGTCCGCCTACTTC
TRBJ2-1 TRBV2 - TRBD1 CASTQWTGGNEQFF TGTGCCAGCACCCAATGGACAGGGGGCAATGAGCAGTTCTTC
TRBJ1-1 TRBV7-9 - TRBD1 CASRRTGNTEAFF TGTGCCAGCAGAAGGACAGGGAACACTGAAGCTTTCTTT
TRBJ2-2 TRBV18 - - CASSPDYRPPWDTGELFF TGTGCCAGCTCACCCGACTACAGACCCCCCTGGGATACCGGGGAGCTGTTTTTT
TRBJ1-5 TRBV7-9 - TRBD1 CASSWDAGRGLQPQHF TGTGCCAGCAGCTGGGATGCGGGCAGGGGGCTTCAGCCCCAGCATTTT
TRBJ1-4 TRBV11-2 - TRBD1 CASSFGYPGTGGEKLFF TGTGCCAGCAGCTTCGGTTACCCCGGGACAGGGGGCGAAAAACTGTTTTTT
TRBJ2-6 TRBV19 once - CAVAADSPSGANVLTF TGTGCCGTGGCGGCAGACTCTCCTTCTGGGGCCAACGTCCTGACTTTC
TRBJ2-6 TRBV6-5 - - CATKTPGAGANVLTF TGTGCCACCAAAACCCCAGGGGCTGGGGCCAACGTCCTGACTTTC
TRBJ2-5 TRBV9 - TRBD1 CASSPPVGTAQYF TGTGCCAGCAGCCCCCCTGTAGGGACAGCCCAGTACTTC
TRBJ2-3 TRBV28 - TRBD1 CASSGQGVGTDTQYF TGTGCCAGCAGTGGACAGGGAGTAGGCACAGATACGCAGTATTTT
TRBJ1-2 TRBV19 few TRBD1 CASSGWTGPNYGYTF TGTGCCAGTAGTGGCTGGACAGGGCCTAACTATGGCTACACCTTC
TRBJ1-1 TRBV28 few TRBD1 CASSLSGRGLSWVTEAFF TGTGCCAGCAGTTTATCGGGCAGGGGGCTGAGTTGGGTCACTGAAGCTTTCTTT
TRBJ2-7 TRBV11-1 once - CASSLGQVGSEQYF TGTGCCAGCAGCCTCGGACAGGTCGGGAGCGAGCAGTACTTC
TRBJ1-1 TRBV9 - TRBD1 CASSVQGGDTEAFF TGTGCCAGCAGCGTCCAGGGGGGGGACACTGAAGCTTTCTTT
TRBJ1-3 TRBV11-2 - - CASSSPSRRNTIYF TGTGCCAGCAGCTCCCCCTCCCGTAGGAACACCATATATTTT
TRBJ2-1 TRBV10-3 - TRBD2 CAISDVAGGRSEQFF TGTGCCATCAGTGATGTAGCGGGGGGGCGAAGTGAGCAGTTCTTC
TRBJ2-7 TRBV6-5 - - CASSTGYEQYF TGTGCCAGCAGTACCGGGTACGAGCAGTACTTC
TRBJ1-2 TRBV19 - - CASSIDLEYGYTF TGTGCCAGTAGTATAGATCTGGAGTATGGCTACACCTTC
TRBJ1-2 TRBV19 once - CASSITTFNYGYTF TGTGCCAGTAGTATAACGACATTTAACTATGGCTACACCTTC
TRBJ1-4 TRBV5-4 - TRBD1 CASSNRGQGGEKLFF TGTGCCAGCAGCAACCGTGGACAGGGTGGCGAAAAACTGTTTTTT
TRBJ1-4 TRBV30 - - CAWRRGISGIRGEKLFF TGTGCCTGGAGACGAGGAATTTCCGGAATCCGGGGTGAAAAACTGTTTTTT
TRBJ2-5 TRBV25-1 few - CASSEDTSRIHF TGTGCCAGCAGTGAGGATACTAGCCGAATCCACTTC
TRBJ1-6 TRBV4-1 - - CASSQGRQSYNSPLHF TGCGCCAGCAGCCAAGGACGTCAATCATATAATTCACCCCTCCACTTT
TRBJ2-2 TRBV10-3 - - CAISESLTGELFF TGTGCCATCAGTGAGTCCCTCACCGGGGAGCTGTTTTTT
TRBJ2-5 TRBV7-6 few TRBD1 CASRRTGGETQYF TGTGCCAGCAGACGGACAGGGGGTGAGACCCAGTACTTC
TRBJ2-7 TRBV6-5 - - CASSYRAYEQYF TGTGCCAGCAGTTACCGGGCTTACGAGCAGTACTTC
TRBJ1-4 TRBV5-4 - - CASSLQGYEKLFF TGTGCCAGCAGCTTACAGGGTTATGAAAAACTGTTTTTT